Below are 19 T cell receptor beta chains sequenced from a single sample in a study of T cell responses to AZD1222 COVID-19 vaccine. Sequenced by immunoSEQ multiplex PCR; TCRdb stores in-frame clones only, minus some. Of about 150,000 clones in the sample, more than 80% were seen once. The source was peripheral blood, collected 28 days after the second AZD1222 dose. Receptor source: an adult who received the AZD1222 COVID-19 vaccine.

The chain has TRBV5-4 and TRBJ2-2; the D is unclear. Deletions cut 0 bases from V and 2 bases from J, with 8 bases between. Germline V gene data show CDR1 as SGHNT and CDR2 as YYREEE (reference sequence). This CDR3 has 15 residues. The DNA for the CDR3 is TGTGCCAGCAGCTTGGCCGCTCCTAACACCGGGGAGCTGTTTTTT. It specifies CASSLAAPNTGELFF. The whole variable domain, filled in from reference TRBV5-4 and TRBJ2-2, reads ETGVTQSPTHLIKTRGQQVTLRCSSQSGHNTVSWYQQALGQGPQFIFQYYREEENGRGNFPPRFSGLQFPNYSSELNVNALELDDSALYLCASSLAAPNTGELFFGEGSRLTVL.

The chain couples TRBV5-1 to TRBJ2-7; 8 nucleotides line up with TRBD1. The CDR3 is made up of 17 amino acids. The junction had 14 bases not matched to a gene; V was cut back by 3 bases and J by 3 bases. Per the germline V gene, CDR1 is SGHRS and CDR2 is YFSETQ. The CDR3: CASSSPERQGSDYEQYF. CDR3 nucleotide sequence: TGCGCCAGCAGCTCCCCGGAGAGACAGGGGTCGGACTACGAGCAGTACTTC.

V usage is TRBV19 and J usage is TRBJ1-4; 7 positions agree with TRBD1. This CDR3 is built from 15 residues. Germline V gene sequence: CDR1 LNHDA, CDR2 SQIVND (reference sequence). The ends lost 8 bases at V and 5 bases at J; junction bases unmatched: 11. The DNA of the CDR3 is TGTGCCAGTTCTACAGGGGTCCGACAAAATGAAAAACTGTTTTTT. Amino acids: CASSTGVRQNEKLFF.

The chain uses TRBV10-2 and TRBJ2-1; 8 bases agree with TRBD2. The CDR3 is 16 residues long. After removal of 1 base from V and 4 bases from J, the junction contained 6 bases not matched to a gene. Per the germline V gene, CDR1 is WSHSY and CDR2 is SAAADI. The CDR3 bases are TGCGCCAGCAGTGAGTTGCTAGCGGGCTCTTACAATGAGCAGTTCTTC. Translated, it gives CASSELLAGSYNEQFF.

Remarks on this clone: Relative to the germline gene, one junction end is altered; a read error may explain this. The chain links TRBV6-5 to TRBJ1-2; D gene uncertain. The CDR3 extends over 15 amino acids. Germline loops: CDR1 MNHEY, CDR2 SVGAGI. As DNA, the CDR3 is TGTGCCGGCAGTATGGGGAAGAATCTTGTGGGTGGCTACACCTTC. Amino acid sequence: CAGSMGKNLVGGYTF.

The V gene is TRBV2, the J gene TRBJ2-2; 10 bases are a match to TRBD2. Germline trimming cut 7 bases from V and 4 bases from J; bases unmatched to any gene: 6. This CDR3 spans 15 amino acids. Germline V gene lookup returns CDR1 SNHLY and CDR2 FYNNEI. DNA for the CDR3: TGTGCCAGCAAGGTCTTAGCGGGGGGCACCGGGGAGCTGTTTTTT. Its translation is CASKVLAGGTGELFF.

The chain has TRBV2 and TRBJ1-6; D remains ambiguous. The CDR3 extends over 15 amino acids. Germline V gene lookup returns CDR1 SNHLY and CDR2 FYNNEI. V shed 2 bases and J shed 14 bases, with 19 bases lying between them. CDR3 residues: CASSERNGGAWALHF. The CDR3 DNA follows: TGTGCCAGCAGTGAAAGGAACGGCGGTGCCTGGGCCCTCCACTTT.

The chain couples TRBV5-1 to TRBJ1-4; tentatively, D is TRBD1 (6 bases). V was shortened by 2 bases and J by 6 bases, with 11 bases between the two germline ends. The CDR3 extends over 14 amino acids. Germline V gives CDR1 SGHRS, CDR2 YFSETQ. In DNA form, the CDR3 reads TGCGCCAGCAGCTTACAGGGAAGAGATGAAAAACTGTTTTTT. Protein sequence: CASSLQGRDEKLFF.

About this clone: Other nucleotide sequences from this sample produce the same CDR3. The chain links TRBV6-5 to TRBJ1-1; TRBD1 is a possible D gene (5 bases). Trimming stripped 2 bases from V and 3 bases from J, with 7 bases between. The CDR3 consists of 13 residues. Germline V gene lookup returns CDR1 MNHEY and CDR2 SVGAGI. CDR3 residues: CASSYVRDTEAFF. The CDR3 DNA sequence: TGTGCCAGCAGTTACGTCAGGGACACTGAAGCTTTCTTT.

This chain joins TRBV7-9 and TRBJ1-6; 7 bases are shared with TRBD1. V shed 3 bases and J 0 bases; nucleotides not matched to a gene: 5. Per germline, CDR1 SEHNR and CDR2 FQNEAQ (reference sequence). The CDR3 has 17 residues. The chain's CDR3 is CASSFKGASSYNSPLHF. The CDR3 bases are TGTGCCAGCAGCTTCAAGGGGGCCAGCTCCTATAATTCACCCCTCCACTTT.

J is TRBJ2-5 and V is TRBV6-6, with 7 bases identical to TRBD2. V was clipped by 5 bases and J by 2 bases; unmatched bases: 5. Germline V CDR1 and CDR2: MNHNY, SVGAGI (reference sequence). CDR3 length equals 14 residues. CDR3 residues: CASSRGSWQETQYF. CDR3 DNA: TGTGCCAGCAGTCGCGGGAGTTGGCAAGAGACCCAGTACTTC.

V usage is TRBV6-1 and J usage is TRBJ2-5; D is unresolved. Trimming shortened V by 1 base and J by 1 base, and 7 bases separated the two germline ends. The CDR3 contains 14 residues. Germline CDR1 reads MNHNS; CDR2 reads SASEGT. CDR3: CASSEVAVQETQYF. In nucleotides, the CDR3 is TGTGCCAGCAGTGAAGTGGCGGTCCAAGAGACCCAGTACTTC.

The chain is built from TRBV11-2 and TRBJ1-6; D is ambiguous. The CDR3 consists of 16 residues. The germline CDR1 and CDR2 sequences are SGHAT and FQNNGV. V shed 0 bases and J shed 0 bases, with 6 bases lying between them. CDR3 nucleotide sequence: TGTGCCAGCAGCTTAGATGCGAGCTCCTATAATTCACCCCTCCACTTT. Residues: CASSLDASSYNSPLHF.

The gene calls are TRBV29-1 and TRBJ2-1; D is ambiguous. Between the trimmed V and J ends, which lost 4 bases and 3 bases, there was a span of 10 bases. CDR3 size: 13 residues. CDR1 and CDR2 from the germline V gene are SQVTM and ANQGSEA. The CDR3 DNA follows: TGCAGCGTTGGCCCAGTGAACTACAATGAGCAGTTCTTC. Protein sequence: CSVGPVNYNEQFF.

The chain combines TRBV27 with TRBJ1-4; TRBD1 is a possible D gene (5 bases). The CDR3 length is 14 residues. V was shortened by 6 bases and J by 7 bases, with 15 bases between the two germline ends. Germline CDR1 reads MNHEY; CDR2 reads SMNVEV (reference sequence). The CDR3 protein is CASRGGASSEKLFF. The DNA for the CDR3 is TGTGCCAGCAGGGGCGGGGCGAGTAGTGAAAAACTGTTTTTT.

The chain has TRBV6-5 and TRBJ2-7; 8 bases line up with TRBD2. CDR1 and CDR2 (germline): MNHEY, SVGAGI. Germline trimming cut 2 bases from V and 2 bases from J; bases unmatched to any gene: 5. The CDR3 loop spans 15 amino acids. CDR3 sequence reads: CASSYPRGGAYEQYF. The CDR3 DNA follows: TGTGCCAGCAGTTACCCCCGGGGGGGGGCCTACGAGCAGTACTTC.

The count of this clone is one. The CDR3 sequence: CAIGKAGGLYNEQFF. For the CDR3, the DNA is TGTGCCATCGGGAAAGCGGGAGGGCTATACAATGAGCAGTTCTTC. The genes are TRBV10-3 and TRBJ2-1; 10 nucleotides line up with TRBD2. V shed 8 bases and J 4 bases; nucleotides not matched to a gene: 8. The germline V gene encodes CDR1 ENHRY and CDR2 SYGVKD. This CDR3 is 15 amino acids long.

This rearrangement joins TRBV7-9 to TRBJ1-6; perhaps TRBD1 as D (5 bases). V was cut by 1 base and J by 8 bases, with 12 bases left in between. Germline values: CDR1 SEHNR, CDR2 FQNEAQ (reference sequence). The CDR3 contains 15 residues. The CDR3 region has the DNA TGTGCCAGCAGCTTAGATCGCGGGGGTGATTCACCCCTCCACTTT. Its protein is CASSLDRGGDSPLHF.

The chain joins TRBV5-4 to TRBJ2-1; TRBD2 matches at 9 bases. The CDR3 is made up of 14 amino acids. Germline assignment: CDR1 SGHNT and CDR2 YYREEE (reference sequence). The ends lost 4 bases at V and 7 bases at J; junction bases unmatched: 6. As DNA, the CDR3 is TGTGCCAGCAGCAAGCCCCTAGCGGGGAATGAGCAGTTCTTC. It translates to CASSKPLAGNEQFF.